This TCR beta chain emerged from a study of cytomegalovirus exposure and HLA in healthy donors. From germline, CDR1 is SGHNT and CDR2 YYREEE (reference sequence). J was trimmed by 2 bases and V by 0 bases; bases with no gene match: 8. The CDR3 length is 16 residues. The study, taken as a whole, reports: Later on, a genetic analysis was performed. It linked a missense variant in DCLRE1C with V- and J-gene trimming of TCR beta. Common viral pathogens seemed to be connected with several of the most significant clusters, according to a later analysis.

In regard to this clone: Antigen specificity is unknown.

In the PCR, 60 Vbeta and 13 Jbeta primers were used. Data came from immunoSEQ multiplex PCR; TCRdb stores just in-frame clones and leaves some out. The table for this sample gives about 210,000 clones. The TCR originated in a woman younger than 45 in good health and CMV-seropositive. The specimen sequenced was PBMCs. V usage is TRBV5-4 and J usage is TRBJ2-7; TRBD1 agrees at 7 bases. Written as DNA, the CDR3 is TGTGCCAGCAGCTTGGGGGGCCCCGGACAGGCCTACGAGCAGTACTTC. This codes for CASSLGGPGQAYEQYF.